This T cell receptor (beta chain) was identified during a study of blood T cell repertoires in COVID-19. This CDR3 contains 17 residues. Unmatched junction bases numbered 11, after V lost 2 bases and J lost 8 bases. Germline CDR1 and CDR2: LNHNV and YYDKDF (reference sequence). The table came from immunoSEQ multiplex PCR; TCRdb's copy has only in-frame clones and leaves some out. The repertoire holds over 250,000 clones, with roughly 86% as singletons. Sequenced material: PBMCs or T cells enriched from blood (not recorded which). This receptor was obtained from a woman in her twenties or thirties who had recovered from COVID-19. The chain carries TRBV15 and TRBJ1-4; 10 bases are shared with TRBD1. The CDR3, as DNA: TGTGCCACCAGCAGATGGGGACAGGGGACTTATGGCGAAAAACTGTTTTTT. It codes for CATSRWGQGTYGEKLFF.